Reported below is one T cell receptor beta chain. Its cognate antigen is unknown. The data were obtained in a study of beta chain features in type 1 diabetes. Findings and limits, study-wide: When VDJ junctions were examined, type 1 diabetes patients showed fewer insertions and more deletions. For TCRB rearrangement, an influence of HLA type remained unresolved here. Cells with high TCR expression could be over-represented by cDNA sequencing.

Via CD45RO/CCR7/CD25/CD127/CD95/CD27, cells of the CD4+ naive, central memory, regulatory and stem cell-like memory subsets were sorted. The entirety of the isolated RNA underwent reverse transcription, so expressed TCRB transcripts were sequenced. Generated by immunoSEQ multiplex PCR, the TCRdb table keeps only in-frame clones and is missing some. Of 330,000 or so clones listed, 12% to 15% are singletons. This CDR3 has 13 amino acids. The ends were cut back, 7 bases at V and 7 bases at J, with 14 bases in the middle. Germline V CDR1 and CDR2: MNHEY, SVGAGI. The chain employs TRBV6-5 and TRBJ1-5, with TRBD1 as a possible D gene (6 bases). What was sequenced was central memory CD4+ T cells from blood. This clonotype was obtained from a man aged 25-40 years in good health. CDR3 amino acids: CASTGGGGQPQHF. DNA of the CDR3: TGTGCCAGCACTGGCGGGGGCGGGCAGCCCCAGCATTTT.